Sequencing of this T cell receptor (beta chain) was carried out in a study of T cell responses to AZD1222 COVID-19 vaccine. Measured with immunoSEQ multiplex PCR; TCRdb has only the in-frame clones, and not every one. The sample shows 130,000 to 150,000 clones, roughly 89% of them seen only once. The CDR3 length is 14 residues. J lost 10 bases, V lost 4 bases, and 7 bases had no gene match. The germline V gene has CDR1 MGHDK and CDR2 SYGVNS. Sample: peripheral blood, taken on day 0 of AZD1222 vaccination. The chain uses TRBV25-1 and TRBJ1-6, with 7 positions matching TRBD1. The receptor's source is an adult in good health. The CDR3, as DNA: TGTGCCAGCAGTGTGACAGGGAGCGAATCACCCCTCCACTTT. It translates to CASSVTGSESPLHF.